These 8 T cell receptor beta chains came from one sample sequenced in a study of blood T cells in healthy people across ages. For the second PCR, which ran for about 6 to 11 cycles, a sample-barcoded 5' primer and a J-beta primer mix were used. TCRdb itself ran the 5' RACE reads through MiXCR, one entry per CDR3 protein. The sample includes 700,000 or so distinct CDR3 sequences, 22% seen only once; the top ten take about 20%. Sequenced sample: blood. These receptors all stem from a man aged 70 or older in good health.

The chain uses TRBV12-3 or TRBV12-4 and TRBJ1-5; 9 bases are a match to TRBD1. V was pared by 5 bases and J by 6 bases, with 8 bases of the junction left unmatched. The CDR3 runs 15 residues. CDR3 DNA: TGTGCCAGCAGTCTGACAGGGGGGATGGGTCAGCCCCAGCATTTT. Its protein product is CASSLTGGMGQPQHF.

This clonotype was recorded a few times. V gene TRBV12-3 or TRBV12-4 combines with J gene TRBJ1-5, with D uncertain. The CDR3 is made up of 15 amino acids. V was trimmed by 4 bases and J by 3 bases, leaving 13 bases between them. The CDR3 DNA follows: TGTGCCAGCAGTTCCGGAGGGCAGAACAATCAGCCCCAGCATTTT. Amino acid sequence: CASSSGGQNNQPQHF.

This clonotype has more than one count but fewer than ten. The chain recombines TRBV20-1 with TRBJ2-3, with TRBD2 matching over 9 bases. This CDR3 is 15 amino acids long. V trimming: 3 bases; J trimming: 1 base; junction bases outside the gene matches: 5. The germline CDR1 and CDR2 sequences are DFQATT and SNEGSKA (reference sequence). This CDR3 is CSARASGIGTDTQYF. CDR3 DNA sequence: TGCAGTGCTAGGGCTAGCGGGATCGGCACAGATACGCAGTATTTT.

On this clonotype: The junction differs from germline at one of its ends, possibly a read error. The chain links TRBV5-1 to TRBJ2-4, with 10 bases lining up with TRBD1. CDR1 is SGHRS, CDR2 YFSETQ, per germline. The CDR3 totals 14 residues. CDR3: CASSSTGGLDIQHF. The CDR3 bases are TGCGCCAGCAGCTCGACAGGGGGCTTGGACATTCAGCACTTC.

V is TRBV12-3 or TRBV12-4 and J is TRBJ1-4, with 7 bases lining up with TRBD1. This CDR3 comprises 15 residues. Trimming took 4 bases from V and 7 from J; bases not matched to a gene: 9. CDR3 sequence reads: CASSSRTGSAEKLFF. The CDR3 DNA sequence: TGTGCCAGCAGTTCCAGGACAGGTAGTGCTGAAAAACTGTTTTTT.

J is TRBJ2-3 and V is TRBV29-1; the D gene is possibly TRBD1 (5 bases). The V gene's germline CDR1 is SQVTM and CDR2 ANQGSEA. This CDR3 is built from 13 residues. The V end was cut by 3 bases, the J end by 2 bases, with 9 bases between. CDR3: CSVEGLSTDTQYF. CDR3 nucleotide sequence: TGCAGCGTTGAGGGGCTCTCCACAGATACGCAGTATTTT.

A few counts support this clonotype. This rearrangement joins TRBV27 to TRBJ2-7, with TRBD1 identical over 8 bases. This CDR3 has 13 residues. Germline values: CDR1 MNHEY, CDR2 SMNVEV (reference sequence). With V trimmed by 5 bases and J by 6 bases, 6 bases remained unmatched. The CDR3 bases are TGTGCCAGCAGTAGTCAGGGGGCGCGCGAGCAGTACGTC. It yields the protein CASSSQGAREQYV.

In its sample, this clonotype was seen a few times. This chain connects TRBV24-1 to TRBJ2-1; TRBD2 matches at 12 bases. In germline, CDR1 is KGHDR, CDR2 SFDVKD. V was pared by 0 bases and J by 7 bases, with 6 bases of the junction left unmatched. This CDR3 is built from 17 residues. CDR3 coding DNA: TGTGCCACCAGTGATTTGGGGGCCGGGACTAGCGGGAATGAGCAGTTCTTC. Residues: CATSDLGAGTSGNEQFF.